What follows are 5 T cell receptor beta chains derived from one specimen sequenced in a study of blood T cell repertoires in COVID-19. Data came from immunoSEQ multiplex PCR; TCRdb stores just in-frame clones and leaves some out. The table includes approximately 170,000 clones, around 80% detected once. The sample comprised PBMCs or T cells enriched from blood (not recorded which). The receptors were gathered from a woman aged 50 to 60 who had recovered from COVID-19.

The chain has TRBV19 and TRBJ2-1; 9 bases align to TRBD1. Germline-derived CDR1 and CDR2 are LNHDA and SQIVND (reference sequence). CDR3 size: 15 residues. With 4 bases clipped from V and 9 bases from J, the junction kept 10 bases outside the gene matches. The chain's CDR3 is CASSTWDRVQAEQFF. CDR3 DNA sequence: TGTGCCAGTAGTACCTGGGACAGGGTGCAGGCTGAGCAGTTCTTC. Supplemented by reference TRBV19 and TRBJ2-1, the full variable domain reads DGGITQSPKYLFRKEGQNVTLSCEQNLNHDAMYWYRQDPGQGLRLIYYSQIVNDFQKGDIAEGYSVSREKKESFPLTVTSAQKNPTAFYLCASSTWDRVQAEQFFGPGTRLTVL.

This clone has a count of ten or more. The CDR3 DNA reads TGTGCCAGCAGCGTAGTAGTCGGTGAGCAGTTCTTC. It encodes CASSVVVGEQFF. This chain links TRBV9 with TRBJ2-1; D ambiguous. The CDR3 runs to 12 residues. CDR1 is SGDLS, CDR2 YYNGEE, per germline. V lost 0 bases and J lost 9, with 7 bases in between.

The chain links TRBV5-5 to TRBJ2-7; 11 bases match TRBD2. Trimming cost V 3 bases and J 2 bases; bases outside gene matches: 10. Germline-derived CDR1 and CDR2 are SGHKS and YYEKEE (reference sequence). The CDR3 has 17 residues. The CDR3 spells CASSSGLAGIHAYEQYF. The DNA of the CDR3 is TGTGCCAGCAGCTCCGGACTAGCGGGCATACACGCCTACGAGCAGTACTTC.

This clone turned up a few times. The chain couples TRBV2 to TRBJ1-5, with 9 positions matching TRBD1. V gave up 8 bases and J gave up 7 bases; unmatched junction bases: 12. Looked up from germline, CDR1 is SNHLY and CDR2 is FYNNEI. This CDR3 has 15 amino acids. DNA of the CDR3: TGTGCCAGCCAGGGACAGGGAGTTAAGGGACAGCCCCAGCATTTT. It codes for CASQGQGVKGQPQHF.

The chain couples TRBV4-1 to TRBJ2-6; no definite D call. This CDR3 is 17 amino acids long. The germline gives CDR1 MGHRA, CDR2 YSYEKL. V lost 1 base to trimming and J lost 0 bases, with 10 bases between them. In DNA form, the CDR3 reads TGCGCCAGCAGCCAAGCCACACAGAACTCTGGGGCCAACGTCCTGACTTTC. The encoded protein is CASSQATQNSGANVLTF.